The 3 T cell receptor beta chains below all came from one sample that was sequenced in a study of long-term antiretroviral therapy in people with HIV. Running of the v3.0 immunoSEQ assay took place at survey level. Method: immunoSEQ multiplex PCR; TCRdb's copy keeps in-frame clones and lacks some. The sample includes about 3,300 clones, around nine tenths of them seen just once. The source was unsorted PBMCs, collected 0.3 years after starting antiretroviral therapy. The receptors shown here come from a woman in her forties or fifties with HIV.

The chain links TRBV5-6 to TRBJ2-7; no definite D call. Germline CDR1 reads SGHDT; CDR2 reads YYEEEE. This CDR3 region has 13 residues. Trimming cost V 2 bases and J 4 bases, with 10 bases left between them. In DNA, the CDR3 is TGTGCCAGCAGCTTTATAGATAAATACGAGCAGTACTTC. Protein sequence: CASSFIDKYEQYF. Based on the CDR3 plus reference TRBV5-6 and TRBJ2-7, the full variable domain is DAGVTQSPTHLIKTRGQQVTLRCSPKSGHDTVSWYQQALGQGPQFIFQYYEEEERQRGNFPDRFSGHQFPNYSSELNVNALLLGDSALYLCASSFIDKYEQYFGPGTRLTVT.

The J gene is TRBJ2-5, the V gene TRBV7-8; the match to TRBD2 covers 11 bases. This CDR3 has 16 amino acids. Germline-derived CDR1 and CDR2 are SGHVS and FQNEAQ. V shed 5 bases and J 1 base; nucleotides not matched to a gene: 6. CDR3 protein: CASSPGTSGSQETQYF. Written as DNA, the CDR3 is TGTGCCAGCAGCCCTGGGACTAGCGGAAGCCAAGAGACCCAGTACTTC.

The chain recombines TRBV19 with TRBJ1-5, with a weak D call TRBD1 (5 bases). The CDR3 is made up of 13 amino acids. Per germline, CDR1 LNHDA and CDR2 SQIVND (reference sequence). Trimming stripped 3 bases from V and 7 bases from J, with 10 bases between. CDR3: CASSIRVEQPQHF. The CDR3 DNA reads as TGTGCCAGTAGTATCAGGGTGGAACAGCCCCAGCATTTT.